Included here is one T cell receptor beta chain sequence, with context. The V end lost 5 bases, the J end lost 0 bases, and 23 bases lay between the germline ends. Germline-derived CDR1 and CDR2 are LGHNT and FRNRAP. CDR3 length: 19 residues. Repertoires were generated with immunoSEQ multiplex PCR, while TCRdb's copy carries only in-frame clones and drops some. The table has roughly 75,000 clones, roughly 83% seen once. The data stem from a study of blood T cell repertoires in COVID-19. The sample was peripheral blood. The clonotype comes from a man aged 65 to 85 with acute or convalescent COVID-19. The chain carries TRBV12-5 and TRBJ1-5, with a possible D match to TRBD1 (6 bases). CDR3 nucleotide sequence: TGTGCTAGTGGTCGCCCCGAGGACAGAGGGAGCTATAGCAATCAGCCCCAGCATTTT. It yields the protein CASGRPEDRGSYSNQPQHF.